This entry lists 32 T cell receptor beta chains sequenced from one sample in a study of beta chain features in type 1 diabetes. All of the isolated RNA was reverse transcribed, so expressed TCRB transcripts were sequenced. Profiled with immunoSEQ multiplex PCR; TCRdb holds only in-frame clones, not every one. The data hold 680,000 or so clones, with less than 20% observed a single time. The sample comprised naive CD4+ T cells from blood. These receptors came from a man aged 18 to 35 in good health.

The rearrangement joins TRBV4-3 to TRBJ1-5, with D unclear. CDR1 and CDR2 (germline): LGHNA, YSLEER. V dropped 2 bases and J dropped 4 bases, with 9 bases sitting between them. The CDR3 extends over 14 amino acids. The CDR3 DNA is TGCGCCAGCAGCCAAAGTACCGGGAATCAGCCCCAGCATTTT. Translation: CASSQSTGNQPQHF.

This chain links TRBV18 with TRBJ1-4; unclear D gene. The CDR3 has 11 amino acids. The V end lost 3 bases, the J end lost 8 bases, and 4 bases lay between the germline ends. CDR1 and CDR2 from the germline V gene are KGHSH and LQKENI. This CDR3 reads CASSPGEKLFF. The CDR3 DNA reads TGTGCCAGCTCACCGGGCGAAAAACTGTTTTTT. The full variable domain, completed using reference TRBV18 and TRBJ1-4, is NAGVMQNPRHLVRRRGQEARLRCSPMKGHSHVYWYRQLPEEGLKFMVYLQKENIIDESGMPKERFSAEFPKEGPSILRIQQVVRGDSAAYFCASSPGEKLFFGSGTQLSVL.

This clone was counted between two and nine times. This chain connects TRBV28 to TRBJ2-7; TRBD1 might be the D (6 bases). Germline V gives CDR1 MDHEN, CDR2 SYDVKM. CDR3 length equals 14 residues. Trimming shortened V by 5 bases and J by 2 bases, and 13 bases separated the two germline ends. The CDR3 coding sequence is TGTGCCAGCAGTCCCGACAGGACGGCCTACGAGCAGTACTTC. Its protein is CASSPDRTAYEQYF.

The chain joins TRBV11-2 to TRBJ1-4; D gene ambiguous. Germline V gives CDR1 SGHAT, CDR2 FQNNGV. Trimming pared 5 bases from V and 7 bases from J, leaving 11 bases between. The CDR3 consists of 13 residues. CDR3: CASSRGIREKLFF. CDR3 DNA: TGTGCCAGCAGCCGAGGGATTCGTGAAAAACTGTTTTTT. Filled out from reference TRBV11-2 and TRBJ1-4, the complete variable domain reads EAGVAQSPRYKIIEKRQSVAFWCNPISGHATLYWYQQILGQGPKLLIQFQNNGVVDDSQLPKDRFSAERLKGVDSTLKIQPAKLEDSAVYLCASSRGIREKLFFGSGTQLSVL.

CDR3 region: CASSVVGSPPMGYTF. The CDR3, as DNA: TGTGCCAGCAGCGTAGTGGGGTCCCCACCTATGGGCTACACCTTC. The chain employs TRBV9 and TRBJ1-2, with D unclear. The CDR3 extends over 15 amino acids. The germline gives CDR1 SGDLS, CDR2 YYNGEE. Between the trimmed V and J ends, which lost 0 bases and 8 bases, there was a span of 17 bases.

This clone was seen a handful of times. The chain has TRBV5-4 and TRBJ1-2; D gene ambiguous. V shed 1 base and J shed 0 bases, with 7 bases lying between them. The germline V gene encodes CDR1 SGHNT and CDR2 YYREEE (reference sequence). This CDR3 is built from 14 residues. Here the CDR3 DNA reads TGTGCCAGCAGCTTGTCGCCAACTAACTATGGCTACACCTTC. Translated, it gives CASSLSPTNYGYTF.

The chain carries TRBV19 and TRBJ2-1; 8 nucleotides align to TRBD2. Germline CDR1 and CDR2: LNHDA and SQIVND (reference sequence). Unmatched junction bases numbered 11, after V lost 6 bases and J lost 4 bases. This CDR3 is 16 amino acids long. The DNA of the CDR3 is TGTGCCAGTAGGGGCGCCGGGAGGGAATCGTACAATGAGCAGTTCTTC. Translating it yields CASRGAGRESYNEQFF.

This clone has only a few counts. The V call is TRBV28, the J call TRBJ2-3; perhaps TRBD2 as D (5 bases). CDR3 length: 12 amino acids. Germline V gives CDR1 MDHEN, CDR2 SYDVKM. With 6 bases removed from V and 8 bases from J, the gap between germline ends came to 12 bases. The CDR3 DNA is TGTGCCAGCAGACGCCTGGCGGGTACGCAGTATTTT. It encodes CASRRLAGTQYF.

V gene TRBV4-3 combines with J gene TRBJ2-1; 13 bases match TRBD2. Germline V gene data show CDR1 as LGHNA and CDR2 as YSLEER. The CDR3 covers 17 residues. V lost 1 base and J lost 6; bases outside the gene matches: 6. The CDR3 coding sequence is TGCGCCAGCAGCCAAGGTCTAACTAGCGGGAGGGGCAATGAGCAGTTCTTC. Translation: CASSQGLTSGRGNEQFF.

The chain has TRBV2 and TRBJ1-2; D is unclear. V was clipped by 1 base and J by 8 bases, with 17 bases between them. The germline CDR1 and CDR2 sequences are SNHLY and FYNNEI. The length of the CDR3 is 15 residues. DNA for the CDR3: TGTGCCAGCAGTGAAGAAGGACGGAGGTTTGGAGGCTACACCTTC. Encoded protein: CASSEEGRRFGGYTF.

This chain links TRBV5-1 with TRBJ1-1; no firm D call. CDR3 size: 14 residues. Trimming removed 0 bases from V and 6 bases from J, with 12 bases in between. Germline CDR1 is SGHRS and CDR2 is YFSETQ. The CDR3 sequence: CASSLADSGSEAFF. The CDR3, as DNA: TGCGCCAGCAGCTTGGCAGATTCTGGCTCTGAAGCTTTCTTT.

The chain recombines TRBV6-6 with TRBJ2-2; 8 nucleotides match TRBD2. CDR3 length: 16 amino acids. The ends lost 8 bases at V and 0 bases at J; junction bases unmatched: 8. The germline CDR1 and CDR2 sequences are MNHNY and SVGAGI (reference sequence). The CDR3 DNA sequence: TGTGCCAGCTTCCTGCCGGGGGGGACGAACACCGGGGAGCTGTTTTTT. Its protein is CASFLPGGTNTGELFF.

This clone was detected a few times. The chain employs TRBV7-9 and TRBJ1-4; D gene unclear. The V end lost 5 bases, the J end lost 5 bases, and 9 bases lay between the germline ends. The germline CDR1 and CDR2 sequences are SEHNR and FQNEAQ (reference sequence). This CDR3 comprises 13 residues. The CDR3 DNA follows: TGTGCCAGCAGCCGGAGCCAGAATGAAAAACTGTTTTTT. Its translation is CASSRSQNEKLFF.

The chain employs TRBV5-1 and TRBJ2-5, with TRBD1 matching over 8 bases. Germline lookup yields CDR1 SGHRS and CDR2 YFSETQ. V was clipped by 4 bases and J by 3 bases; unmatched bases: 2. The length of the CDR3 is 13 residues. The CDR3 bases are TGCGCCAGCAGCAAGACAGGGGAAGAGACCCAGTACTTC. The encoded protein is CASSKTGEETQYF.

In this sample, this clone turned up once. This chain links TRBV19 with TRBJ1-5, with D perhaps matching TRBD1 (5 bases). From germline, CDR1 is LNHDA and CDR2 SQIVND (reference sequence). CDR3 length: 13 residues. Trimming removed 7 bases from V and 8 bases from J, with 15 bases in between. The CDR3 DNA follows: TGTGCCAGTACCCCCTGGACGGGGGAGCCCCAGCATTTT. Encoded protein: CASTPWTGEPQHF.

This clone was recorded a few times. This chain uses TRBV4-3 with TRBJ2-2, with a weak D call TRBD1 (6 bases). The CDR3 covers 14 residues. V gave up 3 bases and J gave up 5 bases, with 10 bases separating them. Per germline, CDR1 LGHNA and CDR2 YSLEER. CDR3 sequence reads: CASSQGAGTGELFF. DNA of the CDR3: TGCGCCAGCAGCCAGGGGGCTGGTACCGGGGAGCTGTTTTTT.

This clone was detected a few times. The junction departs from germline at one end; a sequencing error may be responsible. This chain connects TRBV4-3 to TRBJ1-2; D unclear. Germline lookup yields CDR1 LGHNA and CDR2 YSLEER. The CDR3 sequence is 15 residues long. The CDR3 loop is CASTQGPGSNYGYTF. The DNA of the CDR3 is TGCGCCAGCACCCAAGGGCCAGGATCTAACTATGGCTACACCTTC.

This clone was observed a handful of times. This chain links TRBV6-1 with TRBJ1-1; tentative D call: TRBD1 (5 bases). Trimming cost V 7 bases and J 11 bases, with 20 bases left between them. From germline, CDR1 is MNHNS and CDR2 SASEGT. The length of the CDR3 is 13 residues. In nucleotides, the CDR3 is TGTGCCAGCATGAGGGTGGCGGGACCCGTGGCTTTCTTT. It specifies CASMRVAGPVAFF.

This clone was seen a handful of times. The rearrangement uses TRBV6-1 and TRBJ1-2; D call uncertain. The germline V gene encodes CDR1 MNHNS and CDR2 SASEGT. Deletions cut 10 bases from V and 8 bases from J, with 11 bases between. The CDR3 is made up of 10 amino acids. The DNA of the CDR3 is TGTGCCACAGATCTCGGGGGCTACACCTTC. Encoded protein: CATDLGGYTF.

This sequence joins TRBV7-2 and TRBJ2-4, with no clear D. This CDR3 is built from 13 residues. Germline V gene data show CDR1 as SGHTA and CDR2 as FQGNSA. Between the trimmed V and J ends, which lost 2 bases and 11 bases, there was a span of 13 bases. CDR3 nucleotide sequence: TGTGCCAGCAGCTTAACGTTGCGTGACCTTCAGTACTTC. Translating it yields CASSLTLRDLQYF.

The sample holds a few counts of this clone. The identical CDR3 is also encoded by other nucleotide sequences in the sample. V and J are TRBV18 and TRBJ1-1; the D is unclear. This CDR3 comprises 14 residues. Looked up from germline, CDR1 is KGHSH and CDR2 is LQKENI. Trimming pared 2 bases from V and 1 base from J, leaving 8 bases between. CDR3 in DNA: TGTGCCAGCTCACCATCATCAGGGAACACTGAAGCTTTCTTT. As protein: CASSPSSGNTEAFF.

The chain carries TRBV28 and TRBJ1-2; D is ambiguous. The CDR3 runs 11 residues. CDR1 and CDR2 (germline): MDHEN, SYDVKM. V was pared by 5 bases and J by 7 bases, with 8 bases between. CDR3 sequence: CASSIGIGYTF. CDR3 nucleotides: TGTGCCAGCAGTATCGGGATTGGCTACACCTTC.

The chain joins TRBV30 to TRBJ1-1, with D unresolved. Germline CDR1 reads GTSNPN; CDR2 reads SVGIG (reference sequence). The germline V and J ends were trimmed by 5 bases and 8 bases, with 15 bases remaining between them. The CDR3 is 12 amino acids. Here the CDR3 reads CAWSPATKEAFF. Here the CDR3 DNA reads TGTGCCTGGTCCCCGGCGACGAAGGAAGCTTTCTTT.

With respect to this clone: The same CDR3 can be traced to other DNA sequences in this sample. The chain couples TRBV23-1 to TRBJ2-3, with TRBD2 matching over 11 bases. TRBV23-1 is treated as an ORF (open reading frame) with a function not yet certain. V was pared by 3 bases and J by 0 bases, with 14 bases of the junction left unmatched. The CDR3 loop spans 20 amino acids. The CDR3 DNA is TGCGCCAGCAGTCACGCGGCCGGGACTAGCGGAGAACTTAGCACAGATACGCAGTATTTT. Amino acids: CASSHAAGTSGELSTDTQYF.

In this sample, this clone turned up a few times. V is TRBV13 and J is TRBJ2-3; TRBD2 matches at 14 bases. This CDR3 has 16 amino acids. Germline CDR1 PRHDT, CDR2 FYEKMQ (reference sequence). V lost 4 bases, J lost 5 bases, and 5 bases stayed unmatched. CDR3 region: CASSSTSGGAEDTQYF. In DNA, the CDR3 is TGTGCCAGCAGCTCGACTAGCGGGGGGGCCGAAGATACGCAGTATTTT.

The DNA for the CDR3 is TGTGCCATCAGTGACTTTGGCAGGGACGCTAACTATGGCTACACCTTC. Translation gives CAISDFGRDANYGYTF. This chain uses TRBV10-3 with TRBJ1-2, with D possibly being TRBD1 (5 bases). Per the germline V gene, CDR1 is ENHRY and CDR2 is SYGVKD. V was pared by 3 bases and J by 0 bases, with 14 bases between. The CDR3 is 16 amino acids.

This clone has just a few counts. This specimen includes other DNA sequences encoding the same CDR3. This chain connects TRBV28 to TRBJ2-6; TRBD2 is a possible D gene (6 bases). The CDR3 spans 15 residues. The V and J ends lost 6 bases and 1 base respectively, with 10 bases between them. Germline V lookup: CDR1 MDHEN, CDR2 SYDVKM. For the CDR3, the DNA is TGTGCCAGCAGCTCCCGGGGGTCTGGGGCCAACGTCCTGACTTTC. Amino acids: CASSSRGSGANVLTF.

In this sample, this clone turned up a few times. The genes are TRBV28 and TRBJ1-2, with a tentative D call TRBD1 (5 bases). Germline CDR1 is MDHEN and CDR2 is SYDVKM. The CDR3 extends over 12 amino acids. CDR3 nucleotide sequence: TGTGTAGTCCAGGGACGGAACTATGGCTACACCTTC. It encodes CVVQGRNYGYTF.

The V call is TRBV9, the J call TRBJ2-1; 11 bases agree with TRBD1. The CDR3 is 17 residues long. From germline, CDR1 is SGDLS and CDR2 YYNGEE. Losses at the gene ends were 0 bases for V and 9 bases for J; bases not matched to a gene: 11. The CDR3 coding sequence is TGTGCCAGCAGCGTAGTGTCTGGGACAGGGGGTGTCCGTGAGCAGTTCTTC. Protein product: CASSVVSGTGGVREQFF.

This clone has more than one count but fewer than ten. V and J are TRBV29-1 and TRBJ1-1, with D perhaps matching TRBD1 (5 bases). The germline V and J ends were trimmed by 6 bases and 5 bases, with 16 bases remaining between them. The germline V gene has CDR1 SQVTM and CDR2 ANQGSEA. The CDR3 extends over 13 amino acids. CDR3 residues: CSVPGGGRTEAFF. The CDR3 nucleotides are TGCAGCGTGCCCGGCGGGGGGAGGACTGAAGCTTTCTTT.

The chain recombines TRBV21-1 with TRBJ2-1; the DNA was not compared with TRBD2, the D call given in the table. TRBV21-1 is labeled a pseudogene. The CDR3 covers 16 residues. DNA of the CDR3: TGTGCCAGCAGCAAATGGGGACTAGCGGGAGACAATGAGCAGTTCTTC. It specifies CASSKWGLAGDNEQFF.

This clone turned up a few times. This chain links TRBV10-3 with TRBJ2-3; D uncertain. This CDR3 region has 12 residues. Trimming removed 0 bases from V and 8 bases from J, with 6 bases in between. Per the germline V gene, CDR1 is ENHRY and CDR2 is SYGVKD. CDR3 sequence: CAISESAGTQYF. In DNA form, the CDR3 reads TGTGCCATCAGTGAGTCGGCAGGTACGCAGTATTTT.